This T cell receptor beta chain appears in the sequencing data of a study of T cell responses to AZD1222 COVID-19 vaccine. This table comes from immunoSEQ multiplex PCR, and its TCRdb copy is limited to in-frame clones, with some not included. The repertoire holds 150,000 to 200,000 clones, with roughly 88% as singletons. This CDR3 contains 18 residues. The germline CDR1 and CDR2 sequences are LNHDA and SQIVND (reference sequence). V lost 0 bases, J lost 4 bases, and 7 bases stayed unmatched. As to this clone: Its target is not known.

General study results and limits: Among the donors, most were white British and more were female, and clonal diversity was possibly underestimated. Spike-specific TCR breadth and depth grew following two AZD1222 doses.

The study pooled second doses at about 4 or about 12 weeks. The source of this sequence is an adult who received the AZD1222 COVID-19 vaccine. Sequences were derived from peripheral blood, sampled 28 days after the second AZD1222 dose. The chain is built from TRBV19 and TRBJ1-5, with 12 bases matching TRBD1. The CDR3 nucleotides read TGTGCCAGTAGTATAGACCCGGGACAGGGGGCGGAAAATCAGCCCCAGCATTTT. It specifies CASSIDPGQGAENQPQHF.